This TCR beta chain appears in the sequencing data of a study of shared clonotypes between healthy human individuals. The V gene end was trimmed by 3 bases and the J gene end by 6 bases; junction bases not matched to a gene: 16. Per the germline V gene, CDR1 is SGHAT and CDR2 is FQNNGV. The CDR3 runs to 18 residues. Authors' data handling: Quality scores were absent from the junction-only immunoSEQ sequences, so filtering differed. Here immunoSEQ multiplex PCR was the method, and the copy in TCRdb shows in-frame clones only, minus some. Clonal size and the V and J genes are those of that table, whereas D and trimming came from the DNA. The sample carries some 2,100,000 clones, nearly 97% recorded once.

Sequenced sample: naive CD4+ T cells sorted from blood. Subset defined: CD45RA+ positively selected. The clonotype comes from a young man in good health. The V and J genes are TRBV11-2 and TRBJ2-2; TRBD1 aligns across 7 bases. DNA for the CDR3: TGTGCCAGCAGCTTCCATCAATCCAGGGGGATTAGTTCCGGGGAGCTGTTTTTT. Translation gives CASSFHQSRGISSGELFF. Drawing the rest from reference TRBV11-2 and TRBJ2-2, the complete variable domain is EAGVAQSPRYKIIEKRQSVAFWCNPISGHATLYWYQQILGQGPKLLIQFQNNGVVDDSQLPKDRFSAERLKGVDSTLKIQPAKLEDSAVYLCASSFHQSRGISSGELFFGEGSRLTVL.